Listed here is a single TCR beta chain. Its antigen remains unknown. CDR1 is DFQATT and CDR2 is SNEGSKA in the germline V gene (reference sequence). This CDR3 is built from 15 residues. The trim removed 6 bases at V and 8 bases at J, leaving 8 bases unmatched. These data are taken from a study of blood T cells in healthy people across ages. Next came a second PCR, run for about 6 to 12 cycles, which used a sample-barcoded 5' primer along with a J-beta primer mix. TCRdb independently ran MiXCR on the 5' RACE reads; one entry per CDR3 protein. The sample consists of about 1,500,000 distinct CDR3 sequences, under 30% of them appearing once. Total RNA was isolated from each sample in quantities of at least 6 micrograms. Points from the study as a whole: Age brought a roughly linear fall in TCR beta diversity measured per million T cells. Estimates of total diversity, which came from one million sequenced T cells, were considered to be underestimates.

The sequence was collected from a woman younger than 45 in good health. The V and J genes are TRBV20-1 and TRBJ2-1, with 15 bases aligning to TRBD2. The sample taken for sequencing was blood. CDR3 loop: CSAETGTSGRYEQFF. The CDR3 DNA reads as TGCAGTGCCGAAACCGGGACTAGCGGGAGGTATGAGCAGTTCTTC.